This is a list of T cell receptor beta chains from one sample in a study of blood T cell repertoires in COVID-19. The repertoire was sequenced with immunoSEQ multiplex PCR; TCRdb's copy has only in-frame clones and lacks some. The table includes under 200,000 clones, 80% to 90% detected once. Sequences were obtained from peripheral blood. These receptors were taken from a woman aged 70-85 years with COVID-19, enrolled during active disease. Each CDR3 is given with its conserved first and last residue. The D gene is left open where the match is weak. Rows may omit the clone size; those that give it use once, few, many or a size class.

D gene,V gene,J gene,clone size,CDR3 protein,CDR3 DNA
NA,TRBV27,TRBJ1-5,NA,CASSLDRDINQPQHF,TGTGCCAGCAGTTTAGACCGGGACATCAATCAGCCCCAGCATTTT
TRBD1,TRBV28,TRBJ2-5,NA,CASSIGSAGTGIEETQYF,TGTGCCAGCAGTATCGGCTCAGCCGGGACAGGGATTGAAGAGACCCAGTACTTC
NA,TRBV6-5,TRBJ2-1,once,CASLEAYNEQFF,TGTGCCAGCCTTGAGGCCTACAATGAGCAGTTCTTC
NA,TRBV7-9,TRBJ2-7,NA,CASSLKRTYDYEQYF,TGTGCCAGCAGCTTAAAGCGGACCTATGACTACGAGCAGTACTTC
TRBD1,TRBV18,TRBJ1-3,NA,CASSPSGTGIYGNTIYF,TGTGCCAGCTCACCGTCCGGGACAGGGATTTATGGAAACACCATATATTTT
TRBD1,TRBV3-1/TRBV3-2,TRBJ1-6,NA,CASSLRDRNSPLHF,TGTGCCAGCAGCCTCCGGGACAGAAATTCACCCCTCCACTTT
TRBD1,TRBV15,TRBJ2-2,NA,CATSSKGGNYRGNFNTGELFF,TGTGCCACCAGCAGCAAAGGAGGAAACTACAGGGGGAATTTTAACACCGGGGAGCTGTTTTTT
NA,TRBV18,TRBJ2-7,NA,CASSLRETYEQYF,TGTGCCAGCTCACTCCGGGAAACCTACGAGCAGTACTTC
TRBD1,TRBV19,TRBJ1-2,once,CATSIVTGGFGYTF,TGTGCCACCAGCATTGTAACAGGGGGCTTTGGCTACACCTTC
NA,TRBV30,TRBJ1-3,NA,CAWSPGQASGNTIYF,TGTGCCTGGAGCCCGGGACAAGCTAGTGGAAACACCATATATTTT
NA,TRBV24-1,TRBJ2-5,NA,CATSGVGKGTQYF,TGTGCCACCAGTGGGGTCGGGAAGGGGACCCAGTACTTC
NA,TRBV19,TRBJ2-7,NA,CASSILGQTSYEQYF,TGTGCCAGTAGTATACTCGGACAGACCTCCTACGAGCAGTACTTC
NA,TRBV28,TRBJ2-3,once,CASLGSDTQYF,TGTGCCAGCCTTGGTAGTGATACGCAGTATTTT
TRBD1,TRBV2,TRBJ1-6,NA,CASSEWAGGHSPLHF,TGTGCCAGCAGTGAATGGGCAGGGGGCCATTCACCCCTCCACTTT
NA,TRBV9,TRBJ1-1,NA,CASSVSRGGSTEAFF,TGTGCCAGCAGCGTATCAAGGGGCGGTAGCACTGAAGCTTTCTTT
TRBD2,TRBV5-4,TRBJ2-7,NA,CASSRGGGGYYEQYF,TGTGCCAGCAGCCGGGGGGGCGGGGGTTACTACGAGCAGTACTTC
TRBD2,TRBV5-8,TRBJ2-5,NA,CASSPYRGGQETQYF,TGTGCCAGCAGCCCCTATCGGGGGGGGCAAGAGACCCAGTACTTC
TRBD1,TRBV3-1/TRBV3-2,TRBJ2-7,NA,CASSQKRTGSYEQYF,TGTGCCAGCAGCCAAAAAAGGACAGGCTCCTACGAGCAGTACTTC
NA,TRBV28,TRBJ1-1,NA,CAAKGVRNTEAFF,TGTGCCGCTAAGGGAGTGAGGAACACTGAAGCTTTCTTT
NA,TRBV18,TRBJ1-1,once,CASSPPGGEAFF,TGTGCCAGCTCACCACCGGGCGGGGAAGCTTTCTTT
NA,TRBV30,TRBJ1-5,NA,CAWSPGLGNQPQHF,TGTGCCTGGAGTCCGGGACTGGGCAATCAGCCCCAGCATTTT
TRBD1,TRBV11-1,TRBJ1-2,NA,CASSSGLKAGTVGYTF,TGTGCCAGCAGCTCCGGGCTGAAAGCCGGGACAGTTGGCTACACCTTC
NA,TRBV3-1/TRBV3-2,TRBJ1-4,NA,CASSQVAIQGLFF,TGTGCCAGCAGCCAGGTGGCGATACAGGGACTGTTTTTT
NA,TRBV3-1/TRBV3-2,TRBJ2-5,NA,CASSQGGLGETQYF,TGTGCCAGCAGCCAGGGCGGACTTGGGGAGACCCAGTACTTC
TRBD1,TRBV27,TRBJ1-2,NA,CASSSWDRSGYTF,TGTGCCAGCAGTTCCTGGGACAGGAGTGGCTACACCTTC
NA,TRBV30,TRBJ1-3,NA,CAWGTSGGNTIYF,TGTGCCTGGGGGACATCGGGGGGAAACACCATATATTTT
NA,TRBV7-9,TRBJ2-7,once,CASSPGTTMREQYF,TGTGCCAGCAGCCCCGGGACAACTATGAGGGAGCAGTACTTC
TRBD1,TRBV19,TRBJ1-3,NA,CASTRQGDGNTIYF,TGTGCCAGCACCAGACAGGGCGACGGAAACACCATATATTTT
TRBD1,TRBV13,TRBJ1-2,NA,CATQRGRLGGYTF,TGTGCCACCCAGAGGGGGCGCCTCGGTGGCTACACCTTC
TRBD2,TRBV9,TRBJ2-1,NA,CASSPPGLDYDEQFF,TGTGCCAGCAGCCCCCCGGGACTAGATTACGATGAGCAGTTCTTC
NA,TRBV2,TRBJ1-1,NA,CASSPEGNTEAFF,TGTGCCAGCAGTCCCGAGGGAAACACTGAAGCTTTCTTT
TRBD1,TRBV30,TRBJ2-7,once,CAWRGQGSSYEQYF,TGTGCCTGGAGGGGACAGGGTAGCTCCTACGAGCAGTACTTC
NA,TRBV11-3,TRBJ2-7,NA,CASSMGGSEQYF,TGTGCCAGCAGTATGGGGGGATCCGAGCAGTACTTC
TRBD2,TRBV7-2,TRBJ2-1,NA,CASTRTSDHYEQFF,TGTGCCAGCACCCGGACTAGCGATCACTATGAGCAGTTCTTC
TRBD2,TRBV13,TRBJ2-5,NA,CASSLAGLLAGGPETQYF,TGTGCCAGCAGCTTAGCGGGGTTACTAGCGGGGGGGCCAGAGACCCAGTACTTC
NA,TRBV4-2,TRBJ1-5,NA,CASSQDHGQPQHF,TGTGCCAGCAGCCAAGATCATGGCCAGCCCCAGCATTTT
TRBD1,TRBV2,TRBJ2-7,NA,CASSPDRGAYEQYF,TGTGCCAGCAGTCCCGACAGGGGGGCCTACGAGCAGTACTTC
TRBD1,TRBV7-9,TRBJ2-5,NA,CASRMGQSQETQYF,TGTGCCAGCAGAATGGGACAGTCCCAAGAGACCCAGTACTTC
TRBD2,TRBV6-4,TRBJ2-3,NA,CASSDLAGGSTDTQYF,TGTGCCAGCAGTGACCTAGCGGGGGGAAGCACAGATACGCAGTATTTT
NA,TRBV24-1,TRBJ2-5,NA,CATSDSHQETQYF,TGTGCCACCAGCGACAGTCACCAAGAGACCCAGTACTTC